A selection of T cell receptor beta chains follows, all from one sample in a study of glioma-infiltrating T cells. MiXCR, applied by TCRdb to the multiplex PCR reads, yields one record per CDR3 protein. Of 400,000 or so distinct CDR3 sequences listed, 35% to 45% are singletons. Input material: glioma tissue, nonneoplastic brain tissue, or PBMCs (not recorded which). The source of these receptors is a human donor with low-grade glioma or glioblastoma, undergoing nonglioma brain surgery, or in good health (not recorded which). CDR3s include the opening cysteine and the closing phenylalanine or tryptophan. The D gene is left open where the match is weak. The listing skips clone size in some rows; elsewhere it reads once, few, many or a size class.

>NA|TRBJ2-3|TRBV7-3|NA
TGTGCCAGCAGCCCAGCGGCCACAGATACGCAGTATTTT
CASSPAATDTQYF
>NA|TRBJ2-3|TRBV6-2/TRBV6-3|few
TGTGCCAGCAGTTACCCGGACAGCACGGGCACAGATACGCAGTATTTT
CASSYPDSTGTDTQYF
>NA|TRBJ1-3|TRBV7-2|once
TGTGCCAGCAGCTTACTCCCCCCCCCGCTTAACTCTGGAAACACCATATATTTT
CASSLLPPPLNSGNTIYF
>NA|TRBJ1-2|TRBV4-3|few
TGCGCCAGCAGCCCGGGACGGATCTATGGCTACACCTTC
CASSPGRIYGYTF
>TRBD1|TRBJ1-1|TRBV27|NA
TGTGCCAGCAGCCTGGGACAGATAAACACTAAAGCTTTCTTT
CASSLGQINTKAFF
>NA|TRBJ2-5|TRBV7-2|NA
TGTGCCAGCAGCCTACCGACCTGGCTGTCAGAGACCCAGTACTTC
CASSLPTWLSETQYF
>NA|TRBJ2-7|TRBV20-1|NA
TGCAGTGCTGGAGTACTCCGGGCGGACGAGCAGTACTTC
CSAGVLRADEQYF
>TRBD1|TRBJ1-1|TRBV27|few
TGTGCCAGCAGTTCCCCGGGACAGGTCACTGAAGCTTTCTTT
CASSSPGQVTEAFF
>NA|TRBJ1-2|TRBV13|NA
TGTGCCAGCAGCCGGACAGTAAGCGACTATGGCTACACCTTC
CASSRTVSDYGYTF
>TRBD1|TRBJ2-4|TRBV4-1|NA
TGCGCCAGCAGCAAAGGGGGACAGGGGGAAAACATTCAGTACTTC
CASSKGGQGENIQYF
>NA|TRBJ2-7|TRBV7-8|few
TGTGCCAGCAGCTTAGCGGGAGATACCGACGAGCAGTACTTC
CASSLAGDTDEQYF
>NA|TRBJ2-5|TRBV15|many
TGTGCCACCAGCAGACGCTTACCGGAGACCCAGTACTTC
CATSRRLPETQYF
>TRBD2|TRBJ2-3|TRBV15|NA
TGTGCCACCAGCAGAGATTTACTGCGGCTAGCGGGAGTGTATTTT
CATSRDLLRLAGVYF
>NA|TRBJ1-1|TRBV25-1|NA
TGTGCCAGCAGCTACGGGGCCCTTTCCAACACTGAAGCTTTCTTT
CASSYGALSNTEAFF
>TRBD1|TRBJ2-7|TRBV4-3|few
TGCGCCAGCAGCCAAGAAGGGACAGGGTTGGGTGAGCAGTACTTC
CASSQEGTGLGEQYF
>NA|TRBJ2-7|TRBV18|NA
TGTGCCAGCTCACCACCGGGGGACTACGAGCAGTACTTC
CASSPPGDYEQYF
>TRBD2|TRBJ2-1|TRBV7-9|NA
TGTGCCAGCAGCTTATTACTAGCGGGAGGGCCTGGAGAGCAGTTCTTC
CASSLLLAGGPGEQFF
>NA|TRBJ2-5|TRBV7-2|NA
TGTGCCAGCAGCTCCTCTGGAGGTTCTGAGACCCAGTACTTC
CASSSSGGSETQYF
>NA|TRBJ2-7|TRBV6-1|NA
TGTGCCAGCAGTGAAGGACCTTCCTACGAGAAGTACTTC
CASSEGPSYEKYF
>TRBD2|TRBJ2-1|TRBV27|many
TGTGCCAGCAGTATTAGCGGGGGCTCCTACAATGAGCAGTTCTTC
CASSISGGSYNEQFF
>TRBD1|TRBJ1-2|TRBV4-3|NA
TGCGCCAGCAGCCAGCCGGGACAGGCGAACTATGGCTACACCTTC
CASSQPGQANYGYTF
>TRBD1|TRBJ1-2|TRBV20-1|NA
TGCAGTGCTAGAACCACTTCGGGACAGGGAGCGGTTAACTATGGCTACACCTTC
CSARTTSGQGAVNYGYTF
>NA|TRBJ1-2|TRBV4-1|once
TGCGCCAGCAGCCAAGGGTTGGAGGTGCCTGGGTATGGCTACAGCTTC
CASSQGLEVPGYGYSF
>TRBD2|TRBJ2-1|TRBV29-1|NA
TGCAGCGTTGACCCGGGACTAGCGGGGTGGGATGAGCAGTTCTTC
CSVDPGLAGWDEQFF
>NA|TRBJ2-7|TRBV19|NA
TGTGCCAGTAGTATCGGCGGGTTGAACAACGAGCAGTACTTC
CASSIGGLNNEQYF
>NA|TRBJ1-5|TRBV24-1|NA
TGTGCCACCAGTGGTCCCCACATTGCTCAGCCCCAGCATTTT
CATSGPHIAQPQHF
>NA|TRBJ2-1|TRBV7-2|NA
TGTGCCAGCAGCTTAGCCAGGGACAATGAGCAGTTCTTC
CASSLARDNEQFF
>NA|TRBJ1-1|TRBV18|few
TGTGCCAGCTCTACGACTCAGGGAGTCACTGAAGCTTTCTTT
CASSTTQGVTEAFF
>NA|TRBJ2-5|TRBV2|many
TGTGCCAGCGGAGGCCAAGTGGAGACCCAGTACTTC
CASGGQVETQYF
>TRBD2|TRBJ2-1|TRBV7-8|NA
TGTGCCAGCAGCTTATTAGCGGGAGGGGTTATCTACAATGAGCAGTTCTTC
CASSLLAGGVIYNEQFF
>NA|TRBJ2-5|TRBV27|many
TGTGCCAGCAGTTTATTGGGTAGAGAGACCCAGTACTTC
CASSLLGRETQYF
>TRBD1|TRBJ2-7|TRBV6-1|many
TGTGCCAGCAGCCAAGACAGGGCATCCTACGAGCAGTACTTC
CASSQDRASYEQYF
>NA|TRBJ1-2|TRBV4-1|few
TGCGCCAGCAGCCAAGTTCAAGCGAACTATGGCTACACCTTC
CASSQVQANYGYTF
>TRBD2|TRBJ2-7|TRBV7-2|many
TGTGCCAGCAGCGTCCGACTAGCGACCTACGAGCAGTACTTC
CASSVRLATYEQYF
>NA|TRBJ1-4|TRBV19|NA
TGTGCCAGTAGCCCCCGGTTGGGGGCAACTAATGAAAAACTGTTTTTT
CASSPRLGATNEKLFF
>NA|TRBJ1-5|TRBV10-3|many
TGTGCCATCATCCAGGACAGTCAGCCCCAGCATTTT
CAIIQDSQPQHF
>TRBD2|TRBJ2-7|TRBV7-3|NA
TGTGCCAGCAGCGCCGGACTAGCGGGATTGTACGAGCAGTACTTC
CASSAGLAGLYEQYF
>TRBD1|TRBJ2-1|TRBV27|NA
TGTGCCAGCAGTCTCTGGGGGACAGGACTGTCCTACAATCAGCAGTTCTTC
CASSLWGTGLSYNQQFF
>NA|TRBJ1-5|TRBV27|many
TGTGCCAGCAGTAAAACAGGTTTCAATCAGCCCCAGCATTTT
CASSKTGFNQPQHF
>NA|TRBJ2-5|TRBV3-1|once
TGTGCCAGCAACCAAGGAACAGCGGCCCAAGAGACCCAGTACTTC
CASNQGTAAQETQYF
>NA|TRBJ2-7|TRBV6-1|NA
TGTGCCAGCAGTGGCCCTAGCAGTAGCTCCTACAATGAGCAGTACTTC
CASSGPSSSSYNEQYF
>TRBD2|TRBJ2-3|TRBV4-2|NA
TGTGCCAGCAGCCCGACTAGCGGAAAATACACAGATACGCAGTATTTT
CASSPTSGKYTDTQYF
>TRBD2|TRBJ2-3|TRBV5-4|NA
TGTGCCAGCAGCGTGATTACTAGCGGGAGGGACCCTAGCACAGATACGCAGTATTTT
CASSVITSGRDPSTDTQYF
>TRBD2|TRBJ2-3|TRBV7-2|NA
TGTGCCAGCAGACTAGCGGGGCCTAGCACAGATACGCAGTATTTT
CASRLAGPSTDTQYF
>NA|TRBJ1-2|TRBV6-1|many
TGTGCCAGCAGTCCCTCTCCCGGGAGTTACTATGGCTACACCTTC
CASSPSPGSYYGYTF
>TRBD2|TRBJ2-7|TRBV7-2|few
TGTGCCAGCAGCCGACTAGCGGGACCCTCCTACGAGCAGTACTTC
CASSRLAGPSYEQYF
>TRBD1|TRBJ1-1|TRBV4-1|few
TGCGCCAGCAGCCAAGAATCAACAGGGGGTCCGAACACTGAAGCTTTCTTT
CASSQESTGGPNTEAFF
>NA|TRBJ1-6|TRBV25-1|few
TGTGCCAGCAGTGAGGGAGTCGGTGGCGTAGGTTCACCCCTCCACTTT
CASSEGVGGVGSPLHF
>NA|TRBJ1-2|TRBV7-7|few
TGTGCTAGCAGCCCGTTTGTTGGGGCAGGAGGCTACACCTTC
CASSPFVGAGGYTF